Listed here is a single TCR beta chain. The sample belongs to a study of technical replicates of blood from several donors. Sequencing was performed with immunoSEQ multiplex PCR; in TCRdb, only in-frame clones are kept and a portion is missing. The sample yields fewer than 100,000 clones, over 75% seen once. The CDR3 runs to 14 residues. Unmatched junction bases numbered 5, after V lost 2 bases and J lost 5 bases. Germline CDR1 is MNHEY and CDR2 is SMNVEV (reference sequence). The TCR comes from a human donor in good health. The chain recombines TRBV27 with TRBJ2-7; 8 nucleotides line up with TRBD2. The sequenced sample was T cells isolated from PBMCs. The CDR3 DNA sequence: TGTGCCAGCAGTTTAGTCGGGAGGGCCAACGAGCAGTACTTC. Amino acid sequence: CASSLVGRANEQYF.